These 21 T cell receptor beta chains came from one sample sequenced in a study of glioma-infiltrating T cells. The iRepertoire nested amplicon-rescue multiplex PCR amplified TCR alpha and beta CDR3s from RNA. TCRdb reprocessed the multiplex PCR reads via MiXCR and lists one record per CDR3 protein. The sample yields 100,000 to 150,000 distinct CDR3 sequences, approximately 26% seen once. The sample comprised glioma tissue, nonneoplastic brain tissue, or PBMCs (not recorded which). The receptor set was obtained from a human donor with low-grade glioma or glioblastoma, undergoing nonglioma brain surgery, or in good health (not recorded which).

The sample holds many counts of this clonotype. V usage is TRBV27 and J usage is TRBJ2-7; no clear D gene. Trimming removed 7 bases at V and 4 bases at J, with 17 bases between. CDR1 MNHEY and CDR2 SMNVEV come from the germline V gene (reference sequence). The CDR3 totals 14 residues. The CDR3 loop is CASTRLPDVYEQYV. In DNA, the CDR3 is TGTGCCAGCACCCGACTCCCGGATGTTTACGAGCAGTACGTC.

Written as DNA, the CDR3 is TGTGCCACCAAATCGACAGGGGGTAGTGACACTGAAGCTTTCTTT. It translates to CATKSTGGSDTEAFF. The V and J genes are TRBV24-1 and TRBJ1-1; 9 bases fit TRBD1. Unmatched junction bases numbered 9, after V lost 8 bases and J lost 3 bases. The length of the CDR3 is 15 residues. Germline V lookup: CDR1 KGHDR, CDR2 SFDVKD.

With respect to this clonotype: A much bigger clone sits one base away, suggesting this may be a read error. This sequence joins TRBV27 and TRBJ2-3, with D possibly being TRBD1 or TRBD2 (5 bases each). CDR1 is MNHEY, CDR2 SMNVEV, per germline (reference sequence). The CDR3 runs to 17 residues. In DNA, the CDR3 is TGTGCCGGCAGTTTATCGGCCTACCCCGGGGCCACAGATACGCAGTATTTT. Its protein is CAGSLSAYPGATDTQYF.

V and J are TRBV4-1 and TRBJ2-7; TRBD1 aligns across 9 bases. The CDR3 runs 17 residues. The germline gives CDR1 MGHRA, CDR2 YSYEKL. Trimming took 5 bases from V and 3 from J; bases not matched to a gene: 14. The CDR3 DNA is TGCGCCAGCAGCACCGTCGCGACAGGGGGGATCAACTACGAGCAGTACGTC. Its translation: CASSTVATGGINYEQYV.

V usage is TRBV7-2 and J usage is TRBJ1-2, with TRBD1 matching 7 bases. Trimming at V came to 4 bases and at J to 2 bases, leaving 7 bases not matched to a gene. The CDR3 runs to 15 residues. Germline V gene lookup returns CDR1 SGHTA and CDR2 FQGNSA. The CDR3 protein is CASSSRAGGNYGYTF. In nucleotides, the CDR3 is TGTGCCAGCAGCTCCAGGGCAGGGGGGAACTATGGCTACACCTTC. Combining the CDR3 with reference TRBV7-2 and TRBJ1-2 gives the whole variable domain GAGVSQSPSNKVTEKGKDVELRCDPISGHTALYWYRQSLGQGLEFLIYFQGNSAPDKSGLPSDRFSAERTGGSVSTLTIQRTQQEDSAVYLCASSSRAGGNYGYTFGSGTRLTVV.

With regard to this clonotype: This may stem from a read error, because a much larger clone lies one nucleotide away. The chain is built from TRBV27 and TRBJ1-5; TRBD1 matches 7 bases. The germline V gene encodes CDR1 MNHEY and CDR2 SMNVEV (reference sequence). Trimming at V came to 3 bases and at J to 6 bases, leaving 5 bases not matched to a gene. CDR3 length equals 14 residues. For the CDR3, the DNA is TGTGCCAGCAGTTTCGACAGGGCCGGTCAGCCCCAGCATTTT. The encoded protein is CASSFDRAGQPQHF.

The rearrangement joins TRBV29-1 to TRBJ2-3; 8 bases line up with TRBD2. CDR1 SQVTM and CDR2 ANQGSEA come from the germline V gene. The CDR3 extends over 14 amino acids. V lost 8 bases and J lost 2; bases outside the gene matches: 9. The CDR3 protein is CSSQGRGVTDTQYF. In DNA, the CDR3 is TGCAGCTCCCAAGGGCGGGGGGTCACAGATACGCAGTATTTT.

This clonotype has only a few counts. V gene TRBV7-2 combines with J gene TRBJ2-7; TRBD1 agrees at 9 bases. CDR3 length: 14 amino acids. J gave up 5 bases and V 5 bases, and 7 bases lay outside the gene matches. Germline V gene sequence: CDR1 SGHTA, CDR2 FQGNSA. The CDR3 DNA reads as TGTGCCAGCAGCCCCGGACAGGGGAGCGACGAGCAGTACGTC. Translation gives CASSPGQGSDEQYV.

This clonotype was counted a few times. A much larger clonotype is one base distant, so this may be a read error. V is TRBV9 and J is TRBJ2-5; D gene uncertain. Trimming stripped 0 bases from V and 4 bases from J, with 1 base between. CDR3 length equals 11 residues. Germline lookup yields CDR1 SGDLS and CDR2 YYNGEE. The CDR3 spells CASSVAETQYF. In DNA, the CDR3 is TGTGCCAGCAGCGTAGCAGAGACCCAGTACTTC.

This clonotype was counted a few times. The genes are TRBV12-3 or TRBV12-4 and TRBJ1-5, with 7 bases identical to TRBD1. The CDR3 loop spans 13 amino acids. The ends lost 5 bases at V and 7 bases at J; junction bases unmatched: 5. CDR3 DNA: TGTGCCAGCAGTGCTCCGGACAGGCAGCCCCAGCATTTT. Its translation: CASSAPDRQPQHF.

This clonotype was recorded many times. V and J are TRBV20-1 and TRBJ2-3; 11 nucleotides agree with TRBD2. The CDR3 sequence is 15 residues long. Trimming took 3 bases from V and 4 from J; bases not matched to a gene: 6. The V gene's germline CDR1 is DFQATT and CDR2 SNEGSKA (reference sequence). For the CDR3, the DNA is TGCAGTGCTAGGGGGGGGACTAGCGGTTCAGATACGCAGTATTTT. It yields the protein CSARGGTSGSDTQYF.

The sample holds many counts of this clonotype. The V gene is TRBV20-1, the J gene TRBJ1-1; D is undetermined. This CDR3 is built from 10 residues. Trimming shortened V by 5 bases and J by 5 bases, and 6 bases separated the two germline ends. CDR1 and CDR2 (germline): DFQATT, SNEGSKA (reference sequence). In DNA, the CDR3 is TGCAGTGCTGGAGCTACTGAAGCTTTCTTT. It is translated as CSAGATEAFF.

At least ten counts were recorded for this clonotype. The J gene is TRBJ1-5, the V gene TRBV27; D ambiguous. Germline assignment: CDR1 MNHEY and CDR2 SMNVEV (reference sequence). The CDR3 sequence is 14 residues long. The V end lost 4 bases, the J end lost 0 bases, and 7 bases lay between the germline ends. The chain's CDR3 is CASSSQSSNQPQHF. The CDR3 bases are TGTGCCAGCAGTTCCCAGAGTAGCAATCAGCCCCAGCATTTT.

In its sample, this clonotype was seen many times. The chain joins TRBV27 to TRBJ2-3; D is unclear. Trimming shortened V by 3 bases and J by 0 bases, and 10 bases separated the two germline ends. This CDR3 has 15 residues. CDR1 is MNHEY, CDR2 SMNVEV, per germline (reference sequence). The DNA for the CDR3 is TGTGCCAGCAGTTTTAACAATCCTAGCACAGATACGCAGTATTTT. Translation gives CASSFNNPSTDTQYF.

Many counts were recorded for this clonotype. The chain employs TRBV7-2 and TRBJ2-3; D gene unclear. V lost 2 bases, J lost 10 bases, and 13 bases lay in between. CDR1 SGHTA and CDR2 FQGNSA come from the germline V gene. The CDR3 has 13 amino acids. The CDR3 nucleotides read TGTGCCAGCAGCTTAACAAGACTTTCTCCGCAGTATTTT. Translated, it gives CASSLTRLSPQYF.

Worth noting for this clonotype: A much larger clone lies a single base off, so this may be a read error. The V gene is TRBV20-1, the J gene TRBJ2-1; tentatively, D is TRBD2 (6 bases). Trimming shortened V by 3 bases and J by 13 bases, and 19 bases separated the two germline ends. CDR3 size: 13 residues. Germline V CDR1 and CDR2: DFQATT, SNEGSKA (reference sequence). The CDR3 region is CSASRDSQETQFF. The CDR3 DNA reads as TGCAGTGCTAGCCGGGACTCACAAGAGACCCAGTTCTTC.

This clonotype was recorded at least ten times. V usage is TRBV6-1 and J usage is TRBJ1-1; 8 nucleotides align to TRBD1. Germline assignment: CDR1 MNHNS and CDR2 SASEGT. The CDR3 runs 14 residues. J was trimmed by 3 bases and V by 7 bases; bases with no gene match: 7. CDR3 bases: TGTGCCAGCACTCCGGGGACAGGATACACTGAAGCTTTCTTT. Encoded protein: CASTPGTGYTEAFF.

The CDR3 here is CASSRGQRGETQYF. CDR3 nucleotides: TGCGCCAGCAGCCGGGGACAGAGGGGAGAGACCCAGTACTTC. The chain recombines TRBV10-1 with TRBJ2-5; TRBD1 matches at 7 bases. This CDR3 has 14 amino acids. The trim removed 6 bases at V and 4 bases at J, leaving 8 bases unmatched. CDR1 and CDR2 from the germline V gene are WNHNN and SYGVQD (reference sequence).

This clonotype has a handful of counts. The chain uses TRBV5-5 and TRBJ2-3, with 8 bases that match TRBD2. CDR3 length: 16 amino acids. In germline, CDR1 is SGHKS, CDR2 YYEKEE (reference sequence). After removal of 3 bases from V and 3 bases from J, the junction contained 9 bases not matched to a gene. The CDR3 coding sequence is TGTGCCAGCAGCTACCAGCGGGGGCGGGGGACAGATACGCAGTATTTT. Its translation is CASSYQRGRGTDTQYF.

This clonotype was counted only a few times. The CDR3 sequence: CASSEAREQYV. In DNA, the CDR3 is TGTGCCAGCAGTGAAGCCCGCGAGCAGTACGTC. The chain links TRBV2 to TRBJ2-7; D uncertain. This CDR3 comprises 11 residues. Deletions cut 0 bases from V and 6 bases from J, with 3 bases between. Per germline, CDR1 SNHLY and CDR2 FYNNEI.

The V and J genes are TRBV6-1 and TRBJ1-2; TRBD1 agrees at 7 bases. This CDR3 is built from 14 residues. Germline trimming cut 8 bases from V and 4 bases from J; bases unmatched to any gene: 10. Germline CDR1 reads MNHNS; CDR2 reads SASEGT. In DNA form, the CDR3 reads TGTGCCAGCTGCCAAATGACAGGGCCCTATGGCTACACCTTC. Its translation: CASCQMTGPYGYTF.